This T cell receptor (beta chain) comes out of a study of blood T cell repertoires in COVID-19. This clone was picked up a small number of times. The CDR3 consists of 15 residues. Trimming stripped 3 bases from V and 0 bases from J, with 6 bases between. Germline V gives CDR1 LGHNA, CDR2 YSLEER. Sequenced by immunoSEQ multiplex PCR; TCRdb stores in-frame clones only, minus some. The sample gives tens of thousands of clones, more than 65% of which show up once; roughly 6.2% is in the top ten. What was sequenced was peripheral blood. The receptor comes from a man aged 60 to 75 with acute or convalescent COVID-19. The genes are TRBV4-3 and TRBJ1-6, with D unclear. The CDR3 nucleotides read TGCGCCAGCAGCCAGTGGAGCTCCTATAATTCACCCCTCCACTTT. This codes for CASSQWSSYNSPLHF.